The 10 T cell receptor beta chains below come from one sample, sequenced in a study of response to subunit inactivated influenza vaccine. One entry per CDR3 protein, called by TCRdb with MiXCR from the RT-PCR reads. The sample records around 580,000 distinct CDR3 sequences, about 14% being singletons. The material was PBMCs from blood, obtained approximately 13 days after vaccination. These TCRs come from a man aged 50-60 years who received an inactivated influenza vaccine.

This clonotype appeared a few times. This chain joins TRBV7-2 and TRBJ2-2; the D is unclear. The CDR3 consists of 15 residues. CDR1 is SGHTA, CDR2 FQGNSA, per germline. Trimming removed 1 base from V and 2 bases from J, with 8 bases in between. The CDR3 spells CASSLGIGNTGELFF. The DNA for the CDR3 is TGTGCCAGCAGCTTAGGAATTGGTAACACCGGGGAGCTGTTTTTT.

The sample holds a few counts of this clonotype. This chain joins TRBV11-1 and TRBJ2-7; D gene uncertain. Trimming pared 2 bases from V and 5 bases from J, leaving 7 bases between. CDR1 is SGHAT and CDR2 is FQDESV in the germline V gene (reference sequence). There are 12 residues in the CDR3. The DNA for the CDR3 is TGTGCCAGCAGCTTAACCCAGGACGAGCAGTACTTC. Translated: CASSLTQDEQYF.

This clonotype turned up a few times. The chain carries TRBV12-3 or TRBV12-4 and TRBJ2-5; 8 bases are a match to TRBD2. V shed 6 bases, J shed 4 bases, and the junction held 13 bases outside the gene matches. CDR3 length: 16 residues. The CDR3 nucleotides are TGTGCCAGCAGCCGGAGGACTAGCAGTACGGGAGAGACCCAGTACTTC. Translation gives CASSRRTSSTGETQYF.

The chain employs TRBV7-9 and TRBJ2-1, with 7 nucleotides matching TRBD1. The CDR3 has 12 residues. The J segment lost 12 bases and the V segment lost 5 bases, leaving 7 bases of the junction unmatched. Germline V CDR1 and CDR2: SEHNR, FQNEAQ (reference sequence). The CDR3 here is CASSDFRDRQFF. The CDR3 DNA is TGTGCCAGCAGCGACTTCCGGGACAGGCAGTTCTTC. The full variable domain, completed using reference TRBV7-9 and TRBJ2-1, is DTGVSQNPRHKITKRGQNVTFRCDPISEHNRLYWYRQTLGQGPEFLTYFQNEAQLEKSRLLSDRFSAERPKGSFSTLEIQRTEQGDSAMYLCASSDFRDRQFFGPGTRLTVL.

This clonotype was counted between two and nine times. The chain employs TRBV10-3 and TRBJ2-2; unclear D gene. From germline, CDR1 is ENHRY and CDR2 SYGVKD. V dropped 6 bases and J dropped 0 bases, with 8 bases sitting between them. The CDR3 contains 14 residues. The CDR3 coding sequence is TGTGCCATCAGCCAAAAGTCGAACACCGGGGAGCTGTTTTTT. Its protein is CAISQKSNTGELFF.

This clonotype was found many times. This CDR3 reads CASTPLGGGVYNEQFF. DNA for the CDR3: TGTGCCAGCACCCCTCTCGGCGGGGGCGTCTACAATGAGCAGTTCTTC. The J gene is TRBJ2-1, the V gene TRBV28; the D gene is possibly TRBD2 (7 bases). V was shortened by 7 bases and J by 3 bases, with 19 bases between the two germline ends. The CDR3 consists of 16 residues. CDR1 and CDR2 (germline): MDHEN, SYDVKM.

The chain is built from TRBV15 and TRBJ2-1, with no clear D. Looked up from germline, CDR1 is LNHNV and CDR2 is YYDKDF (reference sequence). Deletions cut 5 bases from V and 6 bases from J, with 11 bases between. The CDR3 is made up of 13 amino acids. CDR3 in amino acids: CATSVGISNEQFF. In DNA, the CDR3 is TGTGCCACCAGCGTGGGGATTAGCAATGAGCAGTTCTTC.

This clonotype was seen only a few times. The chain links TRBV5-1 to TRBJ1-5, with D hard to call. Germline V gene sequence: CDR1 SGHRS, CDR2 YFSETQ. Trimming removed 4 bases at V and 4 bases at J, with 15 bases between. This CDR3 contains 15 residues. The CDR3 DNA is TGCGCCAGCAGCCCCGGGCCCCTTGGAAATCAGCCCCAGCATTTT. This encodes CASSPGPLGNQPQHF.

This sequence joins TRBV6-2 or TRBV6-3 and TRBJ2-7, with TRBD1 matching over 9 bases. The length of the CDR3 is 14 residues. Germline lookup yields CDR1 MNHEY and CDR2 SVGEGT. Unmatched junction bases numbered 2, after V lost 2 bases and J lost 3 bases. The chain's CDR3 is CASSYGTGNYEQYF. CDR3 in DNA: TGTGCCAGCAGTTACGGGACAGGGAACTACGAGCAGTACTTC.

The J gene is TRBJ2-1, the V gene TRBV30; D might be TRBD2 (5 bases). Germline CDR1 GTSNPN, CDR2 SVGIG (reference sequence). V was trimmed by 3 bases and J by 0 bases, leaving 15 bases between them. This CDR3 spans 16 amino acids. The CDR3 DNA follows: TGTGCCTGGAGGAGGGCCGACCGGAGCTCCTACAATGAGCAGTTCTTC. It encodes CAWRRADRSSYNEQFF.